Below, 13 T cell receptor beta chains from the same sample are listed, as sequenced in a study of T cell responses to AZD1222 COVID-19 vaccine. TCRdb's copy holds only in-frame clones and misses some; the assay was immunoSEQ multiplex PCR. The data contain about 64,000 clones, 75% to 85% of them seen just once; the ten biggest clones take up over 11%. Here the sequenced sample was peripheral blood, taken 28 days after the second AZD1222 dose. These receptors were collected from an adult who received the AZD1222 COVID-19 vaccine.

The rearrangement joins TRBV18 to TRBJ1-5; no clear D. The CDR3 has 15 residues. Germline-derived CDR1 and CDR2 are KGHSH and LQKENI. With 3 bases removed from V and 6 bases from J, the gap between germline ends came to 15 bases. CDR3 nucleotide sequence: TGTGCCAGCTCACCGGAACGGACTCCCGGTCAGCCCCAGCATTTT. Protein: CASSPERTPGQPQHF.

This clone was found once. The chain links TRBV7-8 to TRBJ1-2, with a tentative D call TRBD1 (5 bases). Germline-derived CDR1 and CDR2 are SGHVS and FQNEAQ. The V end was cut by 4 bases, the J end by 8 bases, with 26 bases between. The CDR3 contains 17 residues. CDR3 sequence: CASSSSIGGFVMGGYTF. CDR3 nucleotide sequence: TGTGCCAGCAGCTCAAGTATCGGGGGGTTTGTTATGGGCGGCTACACCTTC. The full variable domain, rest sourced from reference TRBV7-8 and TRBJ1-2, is GAGVSQSPRYKVAKRGQDVALRCDPISGHVSLFWYQQALGQGPEFLTYFQNEAQLDKSGLPSDRFFAERPEGSVSTLKIQRTQQEDSAVYLCASSSSIGGFVMGGYTFGSGTRLTVV.

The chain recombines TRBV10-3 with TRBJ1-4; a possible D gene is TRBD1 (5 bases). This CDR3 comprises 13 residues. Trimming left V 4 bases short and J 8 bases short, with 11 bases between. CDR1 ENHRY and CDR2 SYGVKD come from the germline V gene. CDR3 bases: TGTGCCATCAGTGCGGGACCTGGGGAAAAACTGTTTTTT. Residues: CAISAGPGEKLFF.

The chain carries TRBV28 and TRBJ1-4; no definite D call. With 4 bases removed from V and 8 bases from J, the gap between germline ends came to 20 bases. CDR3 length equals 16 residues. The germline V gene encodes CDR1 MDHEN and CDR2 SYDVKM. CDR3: CASSYPSTEGYEKLFF. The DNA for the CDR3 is TGTGCCAGCAGTTATCCCTCGACGGAGGGATACGAAAAACTGTTTTTT.

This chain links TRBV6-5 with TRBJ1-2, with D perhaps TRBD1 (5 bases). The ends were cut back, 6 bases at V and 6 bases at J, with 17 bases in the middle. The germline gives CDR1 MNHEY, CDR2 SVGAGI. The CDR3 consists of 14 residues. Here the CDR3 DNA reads TGTGCCAGCAGAGATCCGGGACGGGAGAATGGCTACACCTTC. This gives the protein CASRDPGRENGYTF.

The CDR3 is CASSPHGGGPTDEQFF. CDR3 in DNA: TGTGCCAGCAGCCCCCATGGCGGGGGCCCTACCGATGAGCAGTTCTTC. J is TRBJ2-1 and V is TRBV9, with D possibly being TRBD2 (7 bases). Per germline, CDR1 SGDLS and CDR2 YYNGEE. Trimming took off 4 bases at V and 8 bases at J, with 22 bases between the two ends. The CDR3 is made up of 16 amino acids.

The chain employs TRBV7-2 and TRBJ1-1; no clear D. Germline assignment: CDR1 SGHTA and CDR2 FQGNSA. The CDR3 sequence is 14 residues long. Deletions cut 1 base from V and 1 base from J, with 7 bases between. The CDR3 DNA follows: TGTGCCAGCAGCTTAGGGGTCGGGAACACTGAAGCTTTCTTT. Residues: CASSLGVGNTEAFF.

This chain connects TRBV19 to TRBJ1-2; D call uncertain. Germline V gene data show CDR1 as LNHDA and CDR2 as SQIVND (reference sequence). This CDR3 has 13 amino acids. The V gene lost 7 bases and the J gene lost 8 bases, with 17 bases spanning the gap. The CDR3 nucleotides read TGTGCCAGTACGAACCGACGACAAAGAGGCTACACCTTC. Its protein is CASTNRRQRGYTF.

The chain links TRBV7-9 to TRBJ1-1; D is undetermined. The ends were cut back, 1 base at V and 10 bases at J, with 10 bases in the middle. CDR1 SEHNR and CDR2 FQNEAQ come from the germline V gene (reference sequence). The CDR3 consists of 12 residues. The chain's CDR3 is CASSLGDSVAFF. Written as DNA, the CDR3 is TGTGCCAGCAGCTTAGGGGATAGCGTAGCTTTCTTT.

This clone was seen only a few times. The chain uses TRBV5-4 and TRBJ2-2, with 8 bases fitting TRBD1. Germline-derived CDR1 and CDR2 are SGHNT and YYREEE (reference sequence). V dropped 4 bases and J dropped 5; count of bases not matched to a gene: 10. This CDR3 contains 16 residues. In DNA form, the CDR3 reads TGTGCCAGCAGCCCGGAGTCAGGGGGCTGGACCGGGGAGCTGTTTTTT. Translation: CASSPESGGWTGELFF.

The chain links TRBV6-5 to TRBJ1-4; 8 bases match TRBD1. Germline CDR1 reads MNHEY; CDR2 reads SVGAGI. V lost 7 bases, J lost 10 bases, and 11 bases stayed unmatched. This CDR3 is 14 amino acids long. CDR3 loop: CASKFATGAAKLFF. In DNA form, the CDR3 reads TGTGCCAGCAAATTTGCGACAGGGGCGGCAAAACTGTTTTTT.

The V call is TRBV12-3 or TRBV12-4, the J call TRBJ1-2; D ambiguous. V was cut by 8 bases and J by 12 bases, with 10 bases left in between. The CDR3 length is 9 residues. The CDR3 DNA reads TGTGCCAGCGGGCGAGACAACACCTTC. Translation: CASGRDNTF.

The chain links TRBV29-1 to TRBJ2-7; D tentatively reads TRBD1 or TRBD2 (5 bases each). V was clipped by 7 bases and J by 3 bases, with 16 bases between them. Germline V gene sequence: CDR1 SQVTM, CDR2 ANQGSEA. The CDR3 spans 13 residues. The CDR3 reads CSAGELGDYEQYF. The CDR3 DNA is TGCAGCGCCGGGGAGTTGGGGGACTACGAGCAGTACTTC.